This is a list of T cell receptor beta chains from one sample in a study of cytomegalovirus exposure and HLA in healthy donors. Profiled with immunoSEQ multiplex PCR; TCRdb holds only in-frame clones, not every one. This table holds approximately 180,000 clones, 75% to 85% found once. Material for sequencing was PBMCs. The receptor set was obtained from a man younger than 45 in good health and CMV-seropositive. CDR3s include the opening cysteine and the closing phenylalanine or tryptophan. The D gene is left open where the match is weak. Some rows mark clone size as missing; the rest say once, few, many or name a class of expanded clone.

.	TRBV6-1	TRBD2	TRBJ2-5	TGTGCCAGCAGGAAAGGACTAGCGGGTTCAGAGACCCAGTACTTC	CASRKGLAGSETQYF
.	TRBV19	TRBD1	TRBJ2-7	TGTGCCAGTAGTATGAGGGGCGGGACAGGGACCTACGAGCAGTACTTC	CASSMRGGTGTYEQYF
.	TRBV19	TRBD1	TRBJ2-7	TGTGCCAGTAGTATCGGACAGGGGCCGGTCGAGCAGTACTTC	CASSIGQGPVEQYF
.	TRBV6-4	TRBD2	TRBJ2-6	TGTGCCAGCACCCCGGCGGCGGGAGCGGCGGGGGCCAACGTCCTGACTTTC	CASTPAAGAAGANVLTF
.	TRBV11-2	.	TRBJ2-7	TGTGCCAGCAGCCCACCCCGGGGTAGCTCCTACGAGCAGTACTTC	CASSPPRGSSYEQYF
.	TRBV28	.	TRBJ2-5	TGTGCCAGCAGCTCAACCACAGGGAATGAGCAGTACTTC	CASSSTTGNEQYF
.	TRBV5-6	.	TRBJ2-7	TGTGCCAGCAGCTTGGAGGGGGGGCCGAGCTCCTACGAGCAGTACTTC	CASSLEGGPSSYEQYF
once	TRBV7-9	.	TRBJ1-5	TGTGCCAGCAGCATCACAGGGACGGGTCAGCCCCAGCATTTT	CASSITGTGQPQHF
.	TRBV7-8	.	TRBJ2-2	TGTGCCAGCAGCTTAATCGGGAACGGGGAGCTGTTTTTT	CASSLIGNGELFF
.	TRBV30	TRBD1	TRBJ2-7	TGTGCCTGGAGTGTACGCCCCCAGGGGGCCATTTACGAGCAGTACTTC	CAWSVRPQGAIYEQYF
.	TRBV4-3	.	TRBJ2-4	TGCGCCAGCAGCCATTCGCTGGGGCAGGGAAACATTCAGTACTTC	CASSHSLGQGNIQYF
.	TRBV7-2	TRBD1	TRBJ1-2	TGTGCCAGCAGCTTAGCCCGGGACAGCCTCTATGGCTACACCTTC	CASSLARDSLYGYTF
once	TRBV5-6	.	TRBJ2-1	TGTGCCAGCAGCTTCCCTCTTAGCTCCTACAATGAGCAGTTCTTC	CASSFPLSSYNEQFF
once	TRBV14	.	TRBJ2-5	TGTGCCAGCAGCCAAGAGGGCGGTAGGTGGGGAGAAGAGACCCAGTACTTC	CASSQEGGRWGEETQYF
.	TRBV19	TRBD1	TRBJ2-6	TGTGCCAGTAGCCCACAGGGGGCTCGTGGGGCCAACGTCCTGACTTTC	CASSPQGARGANVLTF
.	TRBV4-2	TRBD2	TRBJ2-2	TGTGCCAGCAGCCAAGATCTGGGGGGGAGGGACACCGGGGAGCTGTTTTTT	CASSQDLGGRDTGELFF
.	TRBV6-5	TRBD2	TRBJ2-5	TGTGCCAGCAGTTACCGGGGACTAAGGAGAGAGACCCAGTACTTC	CASSYRGLRRETQYF
.	TRBV2	TRBD2	TRBJ2-1	TGTGCCAGCAGTCCCCCGGGGGGGCTGTACAATGAGCAGTTCTTC	CASSPPGGLYNEQFF
.	TRBV15	.	TRBJ2-1	TGTGCCTCCAGCGGACAGCGGCATACGAATGAGCAGTTCTTC	CASSGQRHTNEQFF
.	TRBV5-6	.	TRBJ1-2	TGTGCCAGCAGCTTGATAGGGGTGGGAGGTGGCTACACCTTC	CASSLIGVGGGYTF
.	TRBV7-9	.	TRBJ2-2	TGTGCCAGCAGCTTATTGCAGGGCTTAGACACCGGGGAGCTGTTTTTT	CASSLLQGLDTGELFF
.	TRBV4-2	TRBD1	TRBJ1-2	TGTGCCAGCAGCCCCAGGTCCCGGGACAGGGCGGGTGGCTATGGCTACACCTTC	CASSPRSRDRAGGYGYTF
.	TRBV4-3	TRBD1	TRBJ2-1	TGCGCCAGCAGTTCCGGGACAGGGGGCTGGGATGAGCAGTTCTTC	CASSSGTGGWDEQFF
.	TRBV20-1	.	TRBJ1-2	TGCAGTGCTGGGAGATATGGCTACACCTTC	CSAGRYGYTF
.	TRBV14	.	TRBJ1-4	TGTGCCAGCAGCCAAGAACGGCGGGGTGCAACTAATGAAAAACTGTTTTTT	CASSQERRGATNEKLFF
.	TRBV7-9	.	TRBJ2-5	TGTGCCAGCAGCTTGTTCAGGGGCGAATTGGAGACCCAGTACTTC	CASSLFRGELETQYF
.	TRBV11-2	TRBD1	TRBJ1-5	TGTGCCAGCAGCTGGGGACAGCGCAATCAGCCCCAGCATTTT	CASSWGQRNQPQHF
.	TRBV5-1	TRBD2	TRBJ2-3	TGCGCCAGCAGCTTGGCCGGGGGGAGCACAGATACGCAGTATTTT	CASSLAGGSTDTQYF
.	TRBV29-1	.	TRBJ2-1	TGCAGCGTTGAACCGGCGGGGCGGCAGTTCTTC	CSVEPAGRQFF
.	TRBV30	TRBD2	TRBJ2-1	TGTGCCTCCCTGGGGCTAGCGGGGATCGAGCAGTTCTTC	CASLGLAGIEQFF
.	TRBV19	.	TRBJ1-1	TGTGCCAGTAGGACGACAGTGAACACTGAAGCTTTCTTT	CASRTTVNTEAFF
.	TRBV27	TRBD2	TRBJ2-3	TGTGCCAGCACTGGGGGGGGCACAGATACGCAGTATTTT	CASTGGGTDTQYF
.	TRBV30	TRBD1	TRBJ1-1	TGTGCCTGTCACTGGCCAGGGGGCGCCGGGGTGGCCACTGAAGCTTTCTTT	CACHWPGGAGVATEAFF
once	TRBV11-3	TRBD2	TRBJ2-2	TGTGCCAGCAGCCCGGGGCGGGGGGCCGGGGAGCTGTTTTTT	CASSPGRGAGELFF
.	TRBV13	.	TRBJ2-1	TGTGCCAGCAGCTTCCGCTACGCGCGTGAGCAGTTCTTC	CASSFRYAREQFF
.	TRBV11-2	TRBD2	TRBJ2-1	TGTGCCAGCAGCCCATGGACTAGCGGGAGGGAGGGGACCTACAATGAGCAGTTCTTC	CASSPWTSGREGTYNEQFF
.	TRBV14	.	TRBJ1-3	TGTGCCAGCAGCCGCCCGGGACTGGTCTCTGGAAACACCATATATTTT	CASSRPGLVSGNTIYF
.	TRBV19	.	TRBJ1-4	TGTGCCACCTCAGAGGGAGGGATGAATGAAAAACTGTTTTTT	CATSEGGMNEKLFF
.	TRBV6-1	.	TRBJ1-3	TGTGCCAGCAGTGCGGCACGGAGCACCATATATTTT	CASSAARSTIYF
.	TRBV30	TRBD1	TRBJ2-7	TGTGCCTGGAGCCACGGGACAGGGACATACGAGCAGTACTTC	CAWSHGTGTYEQYF
.	TRBV4-1	TRBD2	TRBJ2-3	TGCGCCAGCAGCCAGGGACCTAGCGGGGGTAGCACAGATACGCAGTATTTT	CASSQGPSGGSTDTQYF